This entry concerns a single T cell receptor beta chain. Antigen: not known. This sample is drawn from a study of T-cell memory formation after mild COVID-19. Points from the study as a whole: Some SARS-CoV-2-responding clones were already detected in memory before infection. Mostly located in CM and EM were contracting CD4+ clones, with contracting CD8+ clones located in EMRA.

Constant-segment primers served in 5'RACE that generated TCR alpha and TCR beta cDNA libraries bearing sample barcodes and UMIs. TCRdb reanalysed the 5' RACE reads using MiXCR and keeps one entry per CDR3 protein. Here the sample spans a few hundred thousand distinct CDR3 sequences, roughly 15% being singletons. Germline V gene sequence: CDR1 MGHRA, CDR2 YSYEKL. V lost 3 bases and J lost 0, with 11 bases in between. The CDR3 runs to 15 residues. The rearrangement uses TRBV4-1 and TRBJ1-1; D is perhaps TRBD1 (6 bases). Sequencing was performed on PBMCs or a T cell subset sorted from them (not recorded which). The receptor was derived from a man between 18 and 35 years old who had mild COVID-19 (a few samples of this study predate the infection). Cell type and time point are not known. CDR3 amino acids: CASSQGAGMNTEAFF. The CDR3 coding sequence is TGCGCCAGCAGCCAGGGGGCGGGGATGAACACTGAAGCTTTCTTT.